Below are 20 T cell receptor beta chains sequenced from a single sample in a study of blood T cell repertoires in COVID-19. Sequenced by immunoSEQ multiplex PCR; TCRdb stores in-frame clones only, minus some. The table has 180,000 or so clones, approximately 88% seen once. Sequencing input: PBMCs or T cells enriched from blood (not recorded which). Receptors originate from a woman aged 60-75 years who had recovered from COVID-19.

In its sample, this clone was seen once. The genes are TRBV6-5 and TRBJ1-2; D is unclear. CDR1 MNHEY and CDR2 SVGAGI come from the germline V gene. The CDR3 consists of 14 residues. Trimming left V 6 bases short and J 0 bases short, with 11 bases between. CDR3 amino acids: CASRIHNPNYGYTF. The CDR3 nucleotides read TGTGCCAGCAGAATACATAACCCTAACTATGGCTACACCTTC.

This chain connects TRBV25-1 to TRBJ1-4; a possible D gene is TRBD1 (6 bases). There are 15 residues in the CDR3. Germline V lookup: CDR1 MGHDK, CDR2 SYGVNS. Between the trimmed V and J ends, which lost 4 bases and 7 bases, there was a span of 16 bases. The CDR3, as DNA: TGTGCCAGCAGTGCCCCGGGGGGCTGGGGTGAAAAACTGTTTTTT. This translates into CASSAPGGWGEKLFF.

The table lists this clone with a count of one. The chain uses TRBV6-5 and TRBJ1-2; 10 nucleotides agree with TRBD1. There are 12 residues in the CDR3. Germline V gene lookup returns CDR1 MNHEY and CDR2 SVGAGI. With 5 bases clipped from V and 8 bases from J, the junction kept 2 bases outside the gene matches. This CDR3 is CASSQGQGGYTF. The DNA of the CDR3 is TGTGCCAGCAGTCAGGGACAGGGGGGCTACACCTTC.

J is TRBJ2-6 and V is TRBV7-3; the D is unclear. CDR1 SGHTA and CDR2 FQGTGA come from the germline V gene. V lost 8 bases to trimming and J lost 3 bases, with 8 bases between them. This CDR3 has 13 amino acids. This CDR3 is CASSPGGANVLTF. CDR3 in DNA: TGTGCCAGCTCACCAGGTGGGGCCAACGTCCTGACTTTC.

The table lists this clone with a count of one. The genes are TRBV5-1 and TRBJ2-5; a weak D match, TRBD2 (6 bases). Germline lookup yields CDR1 SGHRS and CDR2 YFSETQ. The CDR3 covers 13 residues. The V gene lost 4 bases and the J gene lost 5 bases, with 12 bases spanning the gap. The CDR3 loop is CASSRGLRETQYF. The CDR3 DNA sequence: TGCGCCAGCAGCCGGGGGTTGCGGGAGACCCAGTACTTC.

A single count supports this clone. CDR3 protein: CASSWGGDSPLHF. CDR3 sequence (DNA): TGTGCCAGCAGCTGGGGGGGAGATTCACCCCTCCACTTT. V is TRBV7-2 and J is TRBJ1-6; D is perhaps TRBD1 (5 bases). V shed 4 bases and J shed 8 bases, with 9 bases lying between them. Germline lookup yields CDR1 SGHTA and CDR2 FQGNSA. The CDR3 length is 13 residues.

This clone is a singleton in its sample. This chain's CDR3 is CASSGRGSFNEQFF. The DNA of the CDR3 is TGCGCCAGCAGCGGGAGAGGGAGTTTCAATGAGCAGTTCTTC. The chain employs TRBV5-1 and TRBJ2-1, with D possibly TRBD2 on 5 matching bases. Germline V lookup: CDR1 SGHRS, CDR2 YFSETQ. Trimming took 4 bases from V and 6 from J, leaving 14 bases between them. This CDR3 is 14 amino acids long.

DNA of the CDR3: TGTGCCAGCAGCTTGGGGGGCGCAGATACGCAGTATTTT. Protein product: CASSLGGADTQYF. This chain connects TRBV5-6 to TRBJ2-3, with a tentative D call TRBD1 (5 bases). Deletions cut 0 bases from V and 4 bases from J, with 6 bases between. The CDR3 length is 13 residues. Germline-derived CDR1 and CDR2 are SGHDT and YYEEEE.

This clone appeared a single time. The CDR3 reads CASSKDSLYGYTF. Written as DNA, the CDR3 is TGTGCCAGCAGCAAAGACAGCCTCTATGGCTACACCTTC. This chain connects TRBV5-4 to TRBJ1-2; TRBD1 might be the D (5 bases). V was trimmed by 4 bases and J by 4 bases, leaving 11 bases between them. The CDR3 runs to 13 residues. Germline V gives CDR1 SGHNT, CDR2 YYREEE (reference sequence).

This chain links TRBV24-1 with TRBJ2-1; the D gene is possibly TRBD2 (5 bases). V was trimmed by 5 bases and J by 10 bases, leaving 17 bases between them. Germline V gene data show CDR1 as KGHDR and CDR2 as SFDVKD. The CDR3 loop spans 14 amino acids. CDR3 nucleotide sequence: TGTGCCACCAGTGGAATAGGGAGATCGGTCGAGCAGTTCTTC. Translating it yields CATSGIGRSVEQFF.

The chain has TRBV7-2 and TRBJ2-7; 11 nucleotides line up with TRBD2. The CDR3 has 15 amino acids. The germline gives CDR1 SGHTA, CDR2 FQGNSA. The J segment lost 2 bases and the V segment lost 5 bases, leaving 5 bases of the junction unmatched. The CDR3 region is CASSLTSGEAYEQYF. The CDR3 nucleotides read TGTGCCAGCAGCCTGACTAGCGGGGAGGCCTACGAGCAGTACTTC.

CDR3 sequence: CASSPNFLSEQYF. DNA for the CDR3: TGTGCCAGCTCACCCAATTTTTTGAGCGAGCAGTACTTC. The chain links TRBV18 to TRBJ2-7; D unclear. This CDR3 has 13 residues. Germline V gene data show CDR1 as KGHSH and CDR2 as LQKENI. Trimming took 3 bases from V and 6 from J, leaving 12 bases between them.

J is TRBJ1-1 and V is TRBV3-1 (or the pseudogene TRBV3-2); D is uncertain. V gave up 0 bases and J gave up 5 bases, with 13 bases separating them. Germline assignment: CDR1 LGHDT and CDR2 YNNKEL (reference sequence). The CDR3 consists of 15 residues. CDR3 loop: CASSQDLAKGTEAFF. Here the CDR3 DNA reads TGTGCCAGCAGCCAAGATCTAGCCAAAGGAACTGAAGCTTTCTTT.

This chain uses TRBV30 with TRBJ1-4; D gene ambiguous. The CDR3 length is 13 residues. The germline V gene has CDR1 GTSNPN and CDR2 SVGIG (reference sequence). V was trimmed by 0 bases and J by 4 bases, leaving 6 bases between them. The CDR3 nucleotides are TGTGCCTGGAGTGTAAATCTTAATGAAAAACTGTTTTTT. Protein product: CAWSVNLNEKLFF.

The table lists this clone with a few counts. The rearrangement links TRBV11-2 to TRBJ1-2, with D unclear. The CDR3 is made up of 12 amino acids. CDR1 is SGHAT and CDR2 is FQNNGV in the germline V gene. V dropped 0 bases and J dropped 8 bases, with 7 bases sitting between them. CDR3 sequence: CASSLDQTGYTF. The CDR3 DNA follows: TGTGCCAGCAGCTTAGATCAGACAGGCTACACCTTC.

With respect to this clone: This sample includes further DNA sequences coding for the same CDR3. This sequence joins TRBV5-6 and TRBJ2-1; a weak D match, TRBD1 (6 bases). V gave up 1 base and J gave up 7 bases, with 6 bases separating them. The CDR3 contains 12 residues. The germline gives CDR1 SGHDT, CDR2 YYEEEE. The CDR3 DNA follows: TGTGCCAGCAGCTTGACAGGGAATGAGCAGTTCTTC. It codes for CASSLTGNEQFF.

The CDR3 nucleotides read TGTGCCAGCAGTTTCCCAGGGGCCGGTAGGGACACTGAAGCTTTCTTT. Protein product: CASSFPGAGRDTEAFF. The chain links TRBV27 to TRBJ1-1; D possibly corresponds to TRBD1 (6 bases). The CDR3 runs to 16 residues. V was cut by 3 bases and J by 3 bases, with 17 bases left in between. Germline-derived CDR1 and CDR2 are MNHEY and SMNVEV (reference sequence).

This rearrangement joins TRBV5-4 to TRBJ1-6; maybe TRBD1 (5 bases). This CDR3 is built from 14 residues. V was trimmed by 1 base and J by 7 bases, leaving 9 bases between them. Germline CDR1 reads SGHNT; CDR2 reads YYREEE (reference sequence). The CDR3 sequence is CASSLRQGNSPLHF. In DNA form, the CDR3 reads TGTGCCAGCAGCTTGCGGCAGGGAAATTCACCCCTCCACTTT.

Comments on this clone: At one end the junction does not follow the germline gene, possibly because of a read error. The genes are TRBV28 and TRBJ2-1; maybe TRBD2 (7 bases). Per germline, CDR1 MDHEN and CDR2 SYDVKM. The CDR3 length is 16 residues. The CDR3 DNA sequence: TGTGCCAGCAGTTTTGGGGACTACCGGGGGGACAATAAGCAGTTCTTC. This encodes CASSFGDYRGDNKQFF.

V usage is TRBV7-3 and J usage is TRBJ2-1; TRBD2 agrees at 7 bases. With 1 base clipped from V and 7 bases from J, the junction kept 7 bases outside the gene matches. Germline assignment: CDR1 SGHTA and CDR2 FQGTGA. This CDR3 contains 15 residues. The CDR3 nucleotides are TGTGCCAGCAGCTTAAGCGGGAGTTGGTATAATGAGCAGTTCTTC. Amino acids: CASSLSGSWYNEQFF.